Presented here are 14 T cell receptor beta chains from one specimen sequenced in a study of shared clonotypes between healthy human individuals. The naive CD8 subset, CD45RO-negative cells positively selected for CCR7, excluded terminally differentiated effector memory CD45RA+ cells. The repertoire was sequenced with immunoSEQ multiplex PCR; TCRdb's copy has only in-frame clones and lacks some. This sample has 2 million to 2.5 million clones, with 90% to 95% found just once. What was sequenced was naive CD8+ T cells from PBMCs. These receptors all stem from a man younger than 35 in good health. Some clones in this sample may be carry-over from other donors' samples.

The chain joins TRBV9 to TRBJ2-4, with D perhaps matching TRBD1 (5 bases). Trimming cost V 2 bases and J 0 bases, with 9 bases left between them. Germline V CDR1 and CDR2: SGDLS, YYNGEE. The CDR3 has 15 amino acids. DNA for the CDR3: TGTGCCAGCAGCGTGTCCAGGGAAGCCAAAAACATTCAGTACTTC. Protein: CASSVSREAKNIQYF.

Concerning this clone: This CDR3 is also generated by other DNA sequences in the sample. The rearrangement links TRBV19 to TRBJ2-3; unclear D gene. The CDR3 is 13 residues long. Germline V gene sequence: CDR1 LNHDA, CDR2 SQIVND (reference sequence). Trimming removed 5 bases at V and 2 bases at J, with 8 bases between. The CDR3 nucleotides read TGTGCCAGTAGTCCCAGGACCACAGATACGCAGTATTTT. Translation: CASSPRTTDTQYF.

The rearrangement joins TRBV27 to TRBJ2-7, with D maybe TRBD1 (6 bases). This CDR3 is 14 amino acids long. Per the germline V gene, CDR1 is MNHEY and CDR2 is SMNVEV (reference sequence). V was shortened by 8 bases and J by 4 bases, with 18 bases between the two germline ends. The CDR3 loop is CASHEGGDEYEQYF. The CDR3 bases are TGTGCCAGCCACGAAGGGGGAGACGAGTACGAGCAGTACTTC.

The chain has TRBV11-2 and TRBJ1-2, with no clear D. The CDR3 covers 13 residues. The V gene lost 1 base and the J gene lost 5 bases, with 8 bases spanning the gap. Germline V gene lookup returns CDR1 SGHAT and CDR2 FQNNGV. The DNA of the CDR3 is TGTGCCAGCAGCTTAGCCACATTTTATGGCTACACCTTC. Its translation: CASSLATFYGYTF. Looking up the rest from reference TRBV11-2 and TRBJ1-2 gives the full variable domain: EAGVAQSPRYKIIEKRQSVAFWCNPISGHATLYWYQQILGQGPKLLIQFQNNGVVDDSQLPKDRFSAERLKGVDSTLKIQPAKLEDSAVYLCASSLATFYGYTFGSGTRLTVV.

The chain joins TRBV6-6 to TRBJ1-1; D gene unclear. The CDR3 covers 13 residues. The germline CDR1 and CDR2 sequences are MNHNY and SVGAGI (reference sequence). V was cut by 8 bases and J by 1 base, with 11 bases left in between. The CDR3 sequence: CASVGPWNTEAFF. CDR3 DNA: TGTGCCAGCGTCGGCCCCTGGAACACTGAAGCTTTCTTT.

This chain links TRBV7-2 with TRBJ2-7, with 14 bases lining up with TRBD2. The length of the CDR3 is 17 residues. Germline V gene sequence: CDR1 SGHTA, CDR2 FQGNSA. Trimming removed 1 base from V and 5 bases from J; junction bases left unmatched: 7. CDR3 sequence reads: CASSLDRLAGGPHEQYF. The CDR3 nucleotides are TGTGCCAGCAGCTTAGACCGACTAGCGGGAGGGCCCCACGAGCAGTACTTC.

The chain combines TRBV7-9 with TRBJ2-5, with a possible D match to TRBD2 (6 bases). Germline lookup yields CDR1 SEHNR and CDR2 FQNEAQ (reference sequence). Trimming shortened V by 8 bases and J by 5 bases, and 21 bases separated the two germline ends. The CDR3 runs to 15 residues. The CDR3 DNA sequence: TGTGCCAGCGACCTTTTCCCCACGGGAGCGGAGACCCAGTACTTC. Translating it yields CASDLFPTGAETQYF.

V gene TRBV6-1 combines with J gene TRBJ2-1; the match to TRBD2 covers 11 bases. V was pared by 10 bases and J by 6 bases, with 8 bases of the junction left unmatched. Germline assignment: CDR1 MNHNS and CDR2 SASEGT. The CDR3 length is 14 residues. As DNA, the CDR3 is TGTGCCATCTCACTAGCGGGAGAGCTCAATGAGCAGTTCTTC. Amino acid sequence: CAISLAGELNEQFF.

The chain links TRBV12-5 to TRBJ1-2; D is possibly TRBD1 (6 bases). The germline V gene encodes CDR1 LGHNT and CDR2 FRNRAP. The ends were cut back, 6 bases at V and 8 bases at J, with 19 bases in the middle. This CDR3 comprises 14 residues. The CDR3 DNA reads TGTGCTAGTGGCTCAGGGACACCCCTTGGAGGCTACACCTTC. Translating gives CASGSGTPLGGYTF. Filled out from reference TRBV12-5 and TRBJ1-2, the complete variable domain reads DARVTQTPRHKVTEMGQEVTMRCQPILGHNTVFWYRQTMMQGLELLAYFRNRAPLDDSGMPKDRFSAEMPDATLATLKIQPSEPRDSAVYFCASGSGTPLGGYTFGSGTRLTVV.

The J gene is TRBJ2-1, the V gene TRBV11-2, with 7 bases lining up with TRBD2. J was trimmed by 3 bases and V by 3 bases; bases with no gene match: 2. CDR3 length equals 14 residues. Germline CDR1 is SGHAT and CDR2 is FQNNGV. In nucleotides, the CDR3 is TGTGCCAGCAGCTTTCTAGCGGACTACAATGAGCAGTTCTTC. It is translated as CASSFLADYNEQFF.

The chain employs TRBV9 and TRBJ2-1; 9 bases are shared with TRBD2. CDR1 and CDR2 from the germline V gene are SGDLS and YYNGEE. The ends lost 3 bases at V and 2 bases at J; junction bases unmatched: 9. This CDR3 comprises 17 residues. The CDR3 DNA follows: TGTGCCAGCAGCGGCAATTCGGCTAGCGGGACCTACAATGAGCAGTTCTTC. This translates into CASSGNSASGTYNEQFF.

The genes are TRBV27 and TRBJ2-1; TRBD2 matches at 13 bases. There are 17 residues in the CDR3. Germline V gene data show CDR1 as MNHEY and CDR2 as SMNVEV (reference sequence). J was trimmed by 7 bases and V by 3 bases; bases with no gene match: 9. DNA for the CDR3: TGTGCCAGCAGTTTGGAGTCGCGGACTAGCGGGAGAAATGAGCAGTTCTTC. Residues: CASSLESRTSGRNEQFF.

The chain recombines TRBV27 with TRBJ2-7; 8 positions agree with TRBD2. CDR1 and CDR2 (germline): MNHEY, SMNVEV (reference sequence). The CDR3 spans 16 residues. The V gene end was trimmed by 2 bases and the J gene end by 3 bases; junction bases not matched to a gene: 9. The CDR3 loop is CASSLNLGTRGYEQYF. CDR3 sequence (DNA): TGTGCCAGCAGTTTAAATTTGGGGACTAGAGGCTACGAGCAGTACTTC.

The CDR3 here is CASSLGSGPQHF. The CDR3 DNA reads as TGTGCCAGCAGCTTAGGGAGCGGGCCCCAGCATTTT. The chain recombines TRBV7-8 with TRBJ1-5; D is ambiguous. The CDR3 is 12 amino acids. CDR1 and CDR2 from the germline V gene are SGHVS and FQNEAQ. The V end lost 1 base, the J end lost 9 bases, and 7 bases lay between the germline ends. Using reference TRBV7-8 and TRBJ1-5 for the parts outside the CDR3, the full variable domain is GAGVSQSPRYKVAKRGQDVALRCDPISGHVSLFWYQQALGQGPEFLTYFQNEAQLDKSGLPSDRFFAERPEGSVSTLKIQRTQQEDSAVYLCASSLGSGPQHFGDGTRLSIL.